Presented here are 14 T cell receptor beta chains from one specimen sequenced in a study of cytomegalovirus exposure and HLA in healthy donors. Using immunoSEQ multiplex PCR, the repertoire was profiled, and TCRdb retains in-frame clones only, with some absent. The sample yields approximately 280,000 clones, approximately 87% seen once. Sequenced material: PBMCs. These receptor sequences come from a woman younger than 35 in good health and CMV-seronegative.

The V gene is TRBV27, the J gene TRBJ2-7; the match to TRBD2 covers 16 bases. The V and J ends lost 5 bases and 3 bases, in that order; junction bases with no gene match: 10. There are 18 residues in the CDR3. Germline V gives CDR1 MNHEY, CDR2 SMNVEV (reference sequence). DNA for the CDR3: TGTGCCAGCAGTCAGGGGACTAGCGGGAGGGCCGATCTCTACGAGCAGTACTTC. Protein: CASSQGTSGRADLYEQYF.

The V call is TRBV28, the J call TRBJ2-7; D is unclear. This CDR3 comprises 12 residues. Germline lookup yields CDR1 MDHEN and CDR2 SYDVKM. Trimming removed 1 base from V and 4 bases from J, with 5 bases in between. In DNA, the CDR3 is TGTGCCAGCAGTTTATCCACTTACGAGCAGTACTTC. This sequence encodes CASSLSTYEQYF.

This clone appeared a single time. The chain employs TRBV7-3 and TRBJ2-6; D is ambiguous. Trimming left V 5 bases short and J 9 bases short, with 17 bases between. From germline, CDR1 is SGHTA and CDR2 FQGTGA. This CDR3 contains 15 residues. The CDR3 nucleotides are TGTGCCAGCAGCACCTCCCTTGTAGACTTCAACGTCCTGACTTTC. Translating gives CASSTSLVDFNVLTF.

The genes are TRBV28 and TRBJ2-1; unclear D gene. CDR1 is MDHEN, CDR2 SYDVKM, per germline. The CDR3 contains 13 residues. Trimming removed 6 bases at V and 6 bases at J, with 12 bases between. Here the CDR3 reads CASSPSVPNEQFF. DNA for the CDR3: TGTGCCAGCAGCCCCTCGGTCCCCAATGAGCAGTTCTTC.

J is TRBJ2-7 and V is TRBV4-3, with a possible D match to TRBD1 (5 bases). Trimming took off 0 bases at V and 6 bases at J, with 6 bases between the two ends. The CDR3 contains 12 residues. CDR1 is LGHNA and CDR2 is YSLEER in the germline V gene. DNA for the CDR3: TGCGCCAGCAGCCAAGATAGGGGCGAGCAGTACTTC. Amino acids: CASSQDRGEQYF.

In this sample, this clone turned up a few times. The chain employs TRBV2 and TRBJ1-2; maybe TRBD1 (6 bases). CDR3 length: 14 amino acids. Germline V gene lookup returns CDR1 SNHLY and CDR2 FYNNEI. With 4 bases removed from V and 1 base from J, the gap between germline ends came to 10 bases. CDR3 loop: CASSATGFNYGYTF. In nucleotides, the CDR3 is TGTGCCAGCAGTGCTACAGGGTTTAACTATGGCTACACCTTC. The full variable domain, its missing parts supplied by reference TRBV2 and TRBJ1-2, is EPEVTQTPSHQVTQMGQEVILRCVPISNHLYFYWYRQILGQKVEFLVSFYNNEISEKSEIFDDQFSVERPDGSNFTLKIRSTKLEDSAMYFCASSATGFNYGYTFGSGTRLTVV.

This clone occurred a few times. V and J are TRBV7-9 and TRBJ2-2; 8 bases map to TRBD1. With V trimmed by 5 bases and J by 5 bases, 13 bases remained unmatched. Germline CDR1 and CDR2: SEHNR and FQNEAQ (reference sequence). The CDR3 extends over 17 amino acids. This CDR3 reads CASSPVGVQGATGELFF. The CDR3 DNA reads TGTGCCAGCAGCCCCGTCGGGGTGCAGGGGGCGACCGGGGAGCTGTTTTTT.

This clone was seen only a few times. The genes are TRBV29-1 and TRBJ1-2; a weak D match, TRBD1 (5 bases). With 7 bases removed from V and 6 bases from J, the gap between germline ends came to 12 bases. The CDR3 totals 11 residues. Germline V lookup: CDR1 SQVTM, CDR2 ANQGSEA. The CDR3 coding sequence is TGCAGCGCAAATACGGGGGATGGCTACACCTTC. This sequence encodes CSANTGDGYTF.

The chain couples TRBV9 to TRBJ1-2, with 10 nucleotides matching TRBD1. CDR1 is SGDLS and CDR2 is YYNGEE in the germline V gene. The junction had 5 bases not matched to a gene; V was cut back by 4 bases and J by 5 bases. The CDR3 has 14 amino acids. CDR3 sequence reads: CASSIGTGDYGYTF. For the CDR3, the DNA is TGTGCCAGCAGCATCGGGACAGGGGATTATGGCTACACCTTC.

CDR3: CASIGGGPETQYF. The CDR3 nucleotides read TGTGCCAGTATTGGGGGAGGGCCGGAGACCCAGTACTTC. This chain uses TRBV6-5 with TRBJ2-5, with TRBD2 identical over 7 bases. V lost 9 bases to trimming and J lost 5 bases; unmatched junction nucleotides: 9. Germline V gives CDR1 MNHEY, CDR2 SVGAGI. The CDR3 sequence is 13 residues long.

This clone showed up just once. The rearrangement links TRBV9 to TRBJ2-7; 9 bases match TRBD1. The CDR3 loop spans 17 amino acids. From germline, CDR1 is SGDLS and CDR2 YYNGEE. Trimming cost V 0 bases and J 5 bases; bases outside gene matches: 12. CDR3: CASSVGRRDRVVDEQYF. The CDR3 DNA follows: TGTGCCAGCAGCGTAGGTCGCCGGGACAGGGTAGTGGACGAGCAGTACTTC.

The chain carries TRBV4-1 and TRBJ2-7, with unresolved D. The CDR3 totals 15 residues. Trimming took 0 bases from V and 6 from J, leaving 15 bases between them. Germline V CDR1 and CDR2: MGHRA, YSYEKL. The DNA of the CDR3 is TGCGCCAGCAGCCAAGATCGGCAGGCCAACTCCGAGCAGTACTTC. Its protein product is CASSQDRQANSEQYF.

CDR3 amino acids: CASSLDGTVPYGYTF. CDR3 bases: TGCGCCAGCAGCTTGGACGGGACAGTTCCCTATGGCTACACCTTC. This chain links TRBV5-1 with TRBJ1-2, with 7 nucleotides matching TRBD1. The V segment lost 0 bases and the J segment 4 bases; nucleotides outside the gene matches: 6. The germline CDR1 and CDR2 sequences are SGHRS and YFSETQ. The CDR3 is made up of 15 amino acids.

This sequence joins TRBV5-1 and TRBJ2-3; 13 positions agree with TRBD2. V trimming: 5 bases; J trimming: 5 bases; junction bases outside the gene matches: 11. The germline gives CDR1 SGHRS, CDR2 YFSETQ. The CDR3 sequence is 17 residues long. CDR3 sequence (DNA): TGCGCCAGCAGTTTTCCCGGGACTAGCGGGACAGGAGATACGCAGTATTTT. Amino acids: CASSFPGTSGTGDTQYF.